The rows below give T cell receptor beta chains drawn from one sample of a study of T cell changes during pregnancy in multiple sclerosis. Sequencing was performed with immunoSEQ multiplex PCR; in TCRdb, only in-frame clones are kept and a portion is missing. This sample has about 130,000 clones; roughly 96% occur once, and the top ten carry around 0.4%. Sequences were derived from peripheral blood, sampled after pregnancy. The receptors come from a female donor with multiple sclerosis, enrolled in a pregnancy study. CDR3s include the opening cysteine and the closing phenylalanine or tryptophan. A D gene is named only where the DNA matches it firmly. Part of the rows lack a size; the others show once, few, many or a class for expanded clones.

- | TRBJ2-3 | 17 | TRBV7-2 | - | TGTGCCAGCAGCTTCCTTACCGGGACTGGGGCTACAGATACGCAGTATTTT | CASSFLTGTGATDTQYF
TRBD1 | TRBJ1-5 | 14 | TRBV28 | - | TGTGCCAGCAGTTTTGGACAGGGAGGTCAGCCCCAGCATTTT | CASSFGQGGQPQHF
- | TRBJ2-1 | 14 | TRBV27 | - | TGTGCCAGCAGTTTTCTCCTTTCTAGTCATGAGCAGTTCTTC | CASSFLLSSHEQFF
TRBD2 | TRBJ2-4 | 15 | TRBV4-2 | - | TGTGCCAGCAGCCAAGGGGCTGCGGGGGGAAACATTCAGTACTTC | CASSQGAAGGNIQYF
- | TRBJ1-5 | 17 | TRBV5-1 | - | TGCGCCAGCAGCTACTACCCACTCGTACAGGTTTTTCAGCCCCAGCATTTT | CASSYYPLVQVFQPQHF
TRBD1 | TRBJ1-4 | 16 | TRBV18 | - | TGTGCCAGCTCACAGCTGCCGGGACAGATTAATGAAAAACTGTTTTTT | CASSQLPGQINEKLFF
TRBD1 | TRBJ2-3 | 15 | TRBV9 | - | TGTGCCAGCAGCGGCCGGGACAGTCGCACAGATACGCAGTATTTT | CASSGRDSRTDTQYF
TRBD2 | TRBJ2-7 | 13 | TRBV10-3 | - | TGTGCCATCACCCAAGCGGGAGGGTACGAGCAGTACTTC | CAITQAGGYEQYF
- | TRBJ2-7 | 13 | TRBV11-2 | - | TGTGCCAGCAGCTTAGTCAGGGGTGGCGAGCAGTACTTC | CASSLVRGGEQYF
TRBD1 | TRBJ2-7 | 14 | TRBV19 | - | TGTGCCAGTACCCCGGGACAGGGGCTGGACGAGCAGTACTTC | CASTPGQGLDEQYF
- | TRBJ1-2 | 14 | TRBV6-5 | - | TGTGCCAGCAGGAATACGGGTTTCTCCTATGGCTACACCTTC | CASRNTGFSYGYTF
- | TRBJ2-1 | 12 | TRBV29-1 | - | TGCAGCGTCTCTATGAGTGAACGCGGGCAGTTCTTC | CSVSMSERGQFF
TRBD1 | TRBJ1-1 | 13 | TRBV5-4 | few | TGTGCCAGCAGCTTGCAGACAGGGTCGGAAGCTTTCTTT | CASSLQTGSEAFF
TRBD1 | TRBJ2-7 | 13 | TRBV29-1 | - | TGCAGCGTTGTAGGGGACAGGTTCTACGAGCAGTACTTC | CSVVGDRFYEQYF
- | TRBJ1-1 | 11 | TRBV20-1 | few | TGCAGTGCCTTGCGGGCTACTGAAGCTTTCTTT | CSALRATEAFF
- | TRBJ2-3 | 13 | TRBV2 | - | TGTGCCAGCTATGATGGGGCGAGGGATACGCAGTATTTT | CASYDGARDTQYF
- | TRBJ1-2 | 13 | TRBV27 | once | TGTGCCAGCAGCGATGGACAGTATTATGGCTACACCTTC | CASSDGQYYGYTF
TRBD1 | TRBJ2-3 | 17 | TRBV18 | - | TGTGCCAGCTCACCCTTGCCCGGGACAGGGATCACAGATACGCAGTATTTT | CASSPLPGTGITDTQYF
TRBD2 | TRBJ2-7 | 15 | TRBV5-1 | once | TGCGCCAGCAGCTTCTATAGCGGGAGTTTCTACGAGCAGTACTTC | CASSFYSGSFYEQYF
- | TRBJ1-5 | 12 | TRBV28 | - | TGTGCCAGCAATAGTGGGCCCGAGCCCCAGCATTTT | CASNSGPEPQHF
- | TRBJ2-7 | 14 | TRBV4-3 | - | TGCGCCAGCAGCCAAGGTCGTCAGTTTGGCGAGCAGTACTTC | CASSQGRQFGEQYF
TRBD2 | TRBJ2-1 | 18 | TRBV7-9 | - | TGTGCCAGCAGCCCGCTCTGGGGAGCGGGAGTCTCCTACAATGAGCAGTTCTTC | CASSPLWGAGVSYNEQFF
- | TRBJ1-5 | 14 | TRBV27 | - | TGTGCCAGCAGCTTGGGCTTCGGCAATCAGCCCCAGCATTTT | CASSLGFGNQPQHF
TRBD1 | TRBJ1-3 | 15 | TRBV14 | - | TGTGCCAGCAGTAACAGGGGCCTCTCTGGAAACACCATATATTTT | CASSNRGLSGNTIYF
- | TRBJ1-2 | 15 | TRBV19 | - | TGTGCCAGTAGTCCTCAGGGTCGGGCTAACTATGGCTACACCTTC | CASSPQGRANYGYTF
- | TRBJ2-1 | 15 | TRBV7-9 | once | TGTGCCAGCAGCTTTGCGTGGGAGGCCTACAATGAGCAGTTCTTC | CASSFAWEAYNEQFF
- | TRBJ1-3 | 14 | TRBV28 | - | TGTGCCAGCAGTTTATCTAACTCTGGAAACACCATATATTTT | CASSLSNSGNTIYF
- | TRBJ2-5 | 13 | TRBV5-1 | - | TGCGCCAGCAGCTTGGGACTAGGAAAGACCCAGTACTTC | CASSLGLGKTQYF
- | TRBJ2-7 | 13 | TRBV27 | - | TGTGCCAGCAGTCCCCCCGAGGGGGACGAGCAGTACTTC | CASSPPEGDEQYF
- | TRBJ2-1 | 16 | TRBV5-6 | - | TGTGCCAGCAGCTTGGCGCGGTTCGGCAGGGTAGGTGAGCAGTTCTTC | CASSLARFGRVGEQFF
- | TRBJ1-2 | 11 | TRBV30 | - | TGTGCCTGGCGGTTTAACTATGGCTACACCTTC | CAWRFNYGYTF
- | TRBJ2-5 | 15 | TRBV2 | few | TGTGCCAGCAGTGAAGCGAGAACAGACCAAGAGACCCAGTACTTC | CASSEARTDQETQYF
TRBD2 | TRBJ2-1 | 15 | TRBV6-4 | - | TGTGCCAGCAGTGAATCGGGAGGGCAATATAATGAGCAGTTCTTC | CASSESGGQYNEQFF
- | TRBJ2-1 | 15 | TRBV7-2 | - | TGTGCCAGCAGCTCCTCATGGGGGCCGAACAATGAGCAGTTCTTC | CASSSSWGPNNEQFF
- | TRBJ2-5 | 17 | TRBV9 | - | TGTGCCAGCAGCGTAGCCTCACAGGGTGGATTTGGGGAGACCCAGTACTTC | CASSVASQGGFGETQYF
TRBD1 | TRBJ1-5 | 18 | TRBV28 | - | TGTGCCAGCAGTTCATTTATCCAGACAGGGGCCAGCAATCAGCCCCAGCATTTT | CASSSFIQTGASNQPQHF
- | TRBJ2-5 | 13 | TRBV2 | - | TGTGCCAGCAGCCCGACAAGCCAAGAGACCCAGTACTTC | CASSPTSQETQYF
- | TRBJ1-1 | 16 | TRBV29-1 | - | TGCAGCGTTGAAGAAGGGGTGGCAGGGGTTAACACTGAAGCTTTCTTT | CSVEEGVAGVNTEAFF
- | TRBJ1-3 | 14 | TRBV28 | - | TGTGCCAGCATTACTGGGGAACAGGAGAACACCATATATTTT | CASITGEQENTIYF
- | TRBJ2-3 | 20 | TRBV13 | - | TGTGCCAGCAGCTTTTCCGGAACCCCCTTTAGCGGAGGTAGCACAGATACGCAGTATTTT | CASSFSGTPFSGGSTDTQYF
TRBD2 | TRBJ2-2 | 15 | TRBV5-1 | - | TGCGCCAGCAGCTTGAGCGGGAGGGCAGCCGGGGAGCTGTTTTTT | CASSLSGRAAGELFF
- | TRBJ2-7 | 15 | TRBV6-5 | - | TGTGCCAGCAGACCCTACCGAGCGGAGGCCTACGAGCAGTACTTC | CASRPYRAEAYEQYF
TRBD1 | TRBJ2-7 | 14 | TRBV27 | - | TGTGCCAGCAGTTTAGACAGGGTAGCCTACGAGCAGTACTTC | CASSLDRVAYEQYF
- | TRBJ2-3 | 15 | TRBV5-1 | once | TGCGCCAGCAGCTTGGCAGCGCGAGTCACAGATACGCAGTATTTT | CASSLAARVTDTQYF
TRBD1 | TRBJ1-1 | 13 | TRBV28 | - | TGTGCCATCCAGGACAGGGTAGACACTGAAGCTTTCTTT | CAIQDRVDTEAFF
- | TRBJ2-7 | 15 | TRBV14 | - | TGTGCCAGCAGCCTAGCCCCCTGGCCGATCTACGAGCAGTACTTC | CASSLAPWPIYEQYF
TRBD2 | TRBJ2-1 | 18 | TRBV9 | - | TGTGCCAGCAGCGTAAAGGCAGACGGGAGGGGCTCCTACAATGAGCAGTTCTTC | CASSVKADGRGSYNEQFF
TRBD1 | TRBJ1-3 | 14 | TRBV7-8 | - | TGTGCCAGCAGCTTAGGAGGGGGCGGAAACACCATATATTTT | CASSLGGGGNTIYF
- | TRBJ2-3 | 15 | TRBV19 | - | TGTGCCAGTAGTATGGGCATACAATTGGCAGATACGCAGTATTTT | CASSMGIQLADTQYF